Sequencing of this TCR beta chain was carried out in a study of graft-versus-host responses after intestinal transplantation (dated by TCRdb to the early 2020s). About the investigation overall: The transplants that recipients received were multivisceral, liver-intestinal, or isolated intestinal. All recipients received anti-thymocyte globulin induction followed by maintenance tacrolimus and steroids for around three years. After intestinal transplantation, graft-versus-host and host-versus-graft alloreactive T cell clones in the graft, circulation and bone marrow were tracked using bulk TCR-beta CDR3 sequencing. Alloreactive clones were identified by sequencing pre-transplant mixed lymphocyte reaction products and comparing these products with unstimulated pre-transplant donor and recipient T cells. A cohort of some 24 intestinal transplant recipients, including one retransplant, was enrolled, and a few patients lacking pretransplant specimens were excluded. A peak of at least 4% donor T cells among recipient peripheral blood mononuclear cells was the definition used for donor T cell macrochimerism. Rather than being sequenced by the commercial service, samples from a few later patients were sequenced in-house on an Illumina MiSeq and processed with MiXCR.

Its CDR3 holds 14 amino acids, cysteine through phenylalanine. Only the CDR3 DNA stays, 42 bases, in frame from base 1. The V end loses 5 bases and the J end loses 0 bases, and a stretch of 11 bases separates them. CDR1 and CDR2, looked up from the germline V gene, are MNHEY and SVGAGI. The library relied on the immunoSEQ multiplex PCR assay. For most patients, genomic DNA was isolated with the Qiagen DNeasy Blood and Tissue Kit and sent frozen to Adaptive Biotechnologies for TCR sequencing. For most patients, genomic DNA was subjected to high-throughput TCR-beta CDR3 sequencing by Adaptive Biotechnologies. The paper's data handling went like this. Adaptive's ImmunoSEQ software was the source of the TCR sequencing data for about 17 patients, while a few other patients were processed with MiXCR and VDJtools. To correct CD4 versus CD8 sorting errors, any sequence found in both subsets at a frequency ratio below 5:1 was removed. CDR3 nucleotide sequences shared between donor and recipient were removed because their origin could not be assigned. To be classed as alloreactive, a clone needed at least 2-fold expansion over unstimulated cells and a minimum CFSE-low frequency of 0.002% (template counts) or 0.001% (read counts). Mappable clones were those detected in sequenced pre-transplant spleen, lymph node, or MLR CFSE-low populations of the donor or recipient. Cumulative frequency of alloreactive clones was calculated as a percentage of all sequences weighted by copy number. Drawn from immuneACCESS, this table holds only the in-frame rearrangements with V and J called that TCRdb kept. Clones are partly lost; checked studies trace under half to an unresolved V gene and leave the rest unexplained. Clone size and V and J calls were adopted from that table, with D and trimming inferred from the DNA. The sample contains roughly 81,000 clones, roughly 80% of them found a single time. The leading ten clones occupy 0.83% of the sample.

This clone occurred a few times. This receptor's antigen is unknown. There are no base qualities to consult, and no much larger clone falls within one base. The full study reports these points: GvH clones were found in recipient bone marrow, and some of the GvH clones appeared earlier in ileal mucosa or blood, which is consistent with an intestinal mucosal origin. Conclusions were limited by the relatively low number and heterogeneity of intestinal transplant patients. High GvH to HvG T cell clonal ratios were observed in the allografts of patients with donor T cell macrochimerism. Peak levels of circulating GvH clones were associated with declines in HvG clones early after transplant.

This specimen's time point label, interpreted: cells obtained before transplantation from donor or recipient. CD3+CD4+ and CD3+CD8+ populations were FACS-sorted from unstimulated pre-transplant donor and recipient cells taken from spleen or lymph nodes. The input for sequencing was unstimulated CD4+ T cells sorted from spleen or lymph node cells, taken before intestinal transplant. Here the chain combines TRBV6-5 and TRBJ2-7; matching of 6 bases hints at TRBD1 as the D gene. This TCR came from a human donor who received an intestinal transplant. The encoded CDR3 is CASSPGTSSYEQYF. The nucleotides read TGTGCCAGCAGTCCCGGGACAAGCTCCTACGAGCAGTACTTC.